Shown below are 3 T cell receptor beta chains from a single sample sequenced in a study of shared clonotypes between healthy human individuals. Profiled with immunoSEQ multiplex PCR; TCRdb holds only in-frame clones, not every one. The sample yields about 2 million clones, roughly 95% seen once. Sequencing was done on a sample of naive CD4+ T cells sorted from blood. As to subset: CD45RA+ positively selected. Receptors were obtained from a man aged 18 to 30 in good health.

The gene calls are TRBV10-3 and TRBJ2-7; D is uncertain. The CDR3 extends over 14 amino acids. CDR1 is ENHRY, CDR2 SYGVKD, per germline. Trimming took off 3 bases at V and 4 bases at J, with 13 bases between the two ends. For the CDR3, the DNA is TGTGCCATCAGTGAAAGTCTCGTAAAGTACGAGCAGTACTTC. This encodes CAISESLVKYEQYF.

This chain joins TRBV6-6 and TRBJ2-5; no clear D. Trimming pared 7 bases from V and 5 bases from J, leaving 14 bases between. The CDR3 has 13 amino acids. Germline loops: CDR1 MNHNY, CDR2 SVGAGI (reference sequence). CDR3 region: CASTSHFPETQYF. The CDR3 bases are TGTGCCAGCACCTCCCATTTCCCGGAGACCCAGTACTTC.

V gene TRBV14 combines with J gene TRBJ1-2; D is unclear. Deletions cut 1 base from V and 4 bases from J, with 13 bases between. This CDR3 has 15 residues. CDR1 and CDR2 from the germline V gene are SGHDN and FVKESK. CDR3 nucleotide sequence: TGTGCCAGCAGCCAAGCTTCCGGGTCGACCTATGGCTACACCTTC. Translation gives CASSQASGSTYGYTF.